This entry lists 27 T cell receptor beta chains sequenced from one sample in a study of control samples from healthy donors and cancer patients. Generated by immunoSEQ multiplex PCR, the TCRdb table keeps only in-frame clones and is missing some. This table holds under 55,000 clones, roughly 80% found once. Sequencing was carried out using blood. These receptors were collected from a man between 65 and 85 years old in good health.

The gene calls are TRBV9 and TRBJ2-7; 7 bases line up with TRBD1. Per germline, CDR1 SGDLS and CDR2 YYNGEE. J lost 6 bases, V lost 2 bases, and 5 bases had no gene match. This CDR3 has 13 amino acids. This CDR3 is CASSVQTGLEQYF. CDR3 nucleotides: TGTGCCAGCAGCGTCCAGACAGGGCTCGAGCAGTACTTC.

The CDR3 bases are TGTGCCAGCAGCGCCACCGGGGCCTACTACGAGCAGTACTTC. Translated: CASSATGAYYEQYF. The chain couples TRBV9 to TRBJ2-7; D is perhaps TRBD1 or TRBD2 (5 bases each). Germline V gene lookup returns CDR1 SGDLS and CDR2 YYNGEE. Trimming removed 3 bases at V and 3 bases at J, with 13 bases between. The length of the CDR3 is 14 residues.

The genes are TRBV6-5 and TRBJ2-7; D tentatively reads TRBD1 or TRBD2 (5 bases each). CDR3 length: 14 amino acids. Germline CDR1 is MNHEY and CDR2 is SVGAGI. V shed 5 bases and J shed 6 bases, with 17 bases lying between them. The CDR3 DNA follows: TGTGCCAGCAGTCCACGAGGGACGGTCGGCGAGCAGTACTTC. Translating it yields CASSPRGTVGEQYF.

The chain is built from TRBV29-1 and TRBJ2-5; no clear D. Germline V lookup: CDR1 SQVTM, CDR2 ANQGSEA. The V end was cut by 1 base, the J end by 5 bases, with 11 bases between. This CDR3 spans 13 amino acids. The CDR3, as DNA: TGCAGCGTTGAAGTGCACCAAAGGGAGACCCAGTACTTC. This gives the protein CSVEVHQRETQYF.

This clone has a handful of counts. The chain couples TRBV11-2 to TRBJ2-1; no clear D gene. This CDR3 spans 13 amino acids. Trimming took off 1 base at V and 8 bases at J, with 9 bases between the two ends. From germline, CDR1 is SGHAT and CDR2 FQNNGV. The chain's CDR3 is CASSLGRSDEQFF. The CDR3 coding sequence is TGTGCCAGCAGCTTAGGTAGGAGCGATGAGCAGTTCTTC. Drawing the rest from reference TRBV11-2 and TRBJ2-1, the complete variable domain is EAGVAQSPRYKIIEKRQSVAFWCNPISGHATLYWYQQILGQGPKLLIQFQNNGVVDDSQLPKDRFSAERLKGVDSTLKIQPAKLEDSAVYLCASSLGRSDEQFFGPGTRLTVL.

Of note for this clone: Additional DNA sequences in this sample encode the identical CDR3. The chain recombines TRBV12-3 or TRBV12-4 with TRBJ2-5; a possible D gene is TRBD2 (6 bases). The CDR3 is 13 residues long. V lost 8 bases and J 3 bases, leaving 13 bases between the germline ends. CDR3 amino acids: CASGGWGEETQYF. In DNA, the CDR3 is TGTGCCAGCGGAGGGTGGGGGGAAGAGACCCAGTACTTC.

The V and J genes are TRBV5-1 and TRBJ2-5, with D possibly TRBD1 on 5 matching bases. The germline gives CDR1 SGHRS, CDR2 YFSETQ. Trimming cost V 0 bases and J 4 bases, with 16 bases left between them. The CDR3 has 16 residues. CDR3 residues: CASSLGRRGNGETQYF. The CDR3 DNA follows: TGCGCCAGCAGCTTGGGACGAAGGGGAAACGGAGAGACCCAGTACTTC.

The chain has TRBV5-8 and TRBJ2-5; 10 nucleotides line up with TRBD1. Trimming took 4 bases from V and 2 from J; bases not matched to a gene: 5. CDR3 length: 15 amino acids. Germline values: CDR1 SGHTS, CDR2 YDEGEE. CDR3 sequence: CASSLGTGAQETQYF. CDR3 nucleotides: TGTGCCAGCAGCCTCGGGACAGGGGCACAAGAGACCCAGTACTTC.

CDR3 in DNA: TGTGCCAGCAGCCAAGGGTTACAGTATGGCTACACCTTC. Translation: CASSQGLQYGYTF. This chain links TRBV14 with TRBJ1-2; D gene unclear. CDR3 size: 13 residues. V lost 1 base to trimming and J lost 5 bases, with 8 bases between them. Per germline, CDR1 SGHDN and CDR2 FVKESK.

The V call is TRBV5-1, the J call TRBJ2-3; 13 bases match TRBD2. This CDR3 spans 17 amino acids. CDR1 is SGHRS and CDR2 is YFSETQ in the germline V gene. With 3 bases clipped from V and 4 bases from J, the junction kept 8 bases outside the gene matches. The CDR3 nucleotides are TGCGCCAGCAGCTCCGGACTAGCGGGAGTAGGGTCAGATACGCAGTATTTT. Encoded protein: CASSSGLAGVGSDTQYF. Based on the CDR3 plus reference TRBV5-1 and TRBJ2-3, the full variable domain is KAGVTQTPRYLIKTRGQQVTLSCSPISGHRSVSWYQQTPGQGLQFLFEYFSETQRNKGNFPGRFSGRQFSNSRSEMNVSTLELGDSALYLCASSSGLAGVGSDTQYFGPGTRLTVL.

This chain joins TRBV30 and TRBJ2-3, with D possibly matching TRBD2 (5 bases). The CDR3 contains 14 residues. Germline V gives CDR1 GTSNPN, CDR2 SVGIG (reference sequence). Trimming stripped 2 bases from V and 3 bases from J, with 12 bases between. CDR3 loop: CAWSRRGFTDTQYF. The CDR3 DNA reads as TGTGCCTGGAGTCGAAGAGGGTTTACAGATACGCAGTATTTT.

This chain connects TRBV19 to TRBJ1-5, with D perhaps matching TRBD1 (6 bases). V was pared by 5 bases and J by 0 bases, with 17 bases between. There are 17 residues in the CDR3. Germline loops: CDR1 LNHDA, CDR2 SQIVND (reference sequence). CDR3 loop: CASSALRSRGSNQPQHF. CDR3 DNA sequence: TGTGCCAGTAGTGCCCTTAGGAGCAGGGGTAGCAATCAGCCCCAGCATTTT.

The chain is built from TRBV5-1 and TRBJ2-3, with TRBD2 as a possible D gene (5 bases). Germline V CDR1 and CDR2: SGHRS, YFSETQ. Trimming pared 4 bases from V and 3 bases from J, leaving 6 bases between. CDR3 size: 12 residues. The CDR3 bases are TGCGCCAGCAGCGAGGGTACAGATACGCAGTATTTT. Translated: CASSEGTDTQYF.

CDR3 in amino acids: CSARSGQTNSPLHF. As DNA, the CDR3 is TGCAGCGCGAGATCGGGACAGACTAATTCACCCCTCCACTTT. The chain is built from TRBV29-1 and TRBJ1-6; 7 bases align to TRBD1. This CDR3 has 14 amino acids. J was trimmed by 6 bases and V by 7 bases; bases with no gene match: 9. The germline V gene encodes CDR1 SQVTM and CDR2 ANQGSEA.

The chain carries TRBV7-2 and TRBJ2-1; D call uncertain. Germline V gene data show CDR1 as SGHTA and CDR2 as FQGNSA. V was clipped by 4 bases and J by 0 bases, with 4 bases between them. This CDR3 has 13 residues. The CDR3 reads CASSSSSYNEQFF. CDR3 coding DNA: TGTGCCAGCAGCTCGAGCTCCTACAATGAGCAGTTCTTC.

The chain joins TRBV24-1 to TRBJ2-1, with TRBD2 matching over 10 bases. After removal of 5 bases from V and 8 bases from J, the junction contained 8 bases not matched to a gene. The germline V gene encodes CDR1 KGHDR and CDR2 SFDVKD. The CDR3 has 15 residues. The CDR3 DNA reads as TGTGCCACCAGTGCTGTTGCTAGCGGGAGATATGAGCAGTTCTTC. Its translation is CATSAVASGRYEQFF.

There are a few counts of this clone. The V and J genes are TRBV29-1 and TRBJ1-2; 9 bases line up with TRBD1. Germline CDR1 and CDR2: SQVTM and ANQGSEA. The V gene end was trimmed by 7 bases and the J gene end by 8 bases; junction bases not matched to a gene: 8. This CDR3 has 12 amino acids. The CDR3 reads CSADRTGDGYTF. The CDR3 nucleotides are TGCAGCGCCGATAGGACAGGGGACGGCTACACCTTC.

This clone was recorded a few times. The CDR3 nucleotides are TGTGCCAGCAGCTTAGAAACCGGTACTGAAGCTTTCTTT. This encodes CASSLETGTEAFF. The chain employs TRBV5-4 and TRBJ1-1, with D unresolved. V lost 2 bases to trimming and J lost 5 bases, with 10 bases between them. The CDR3 is made up of 13 amino acids. Germline loops: CDR1 SGHNT, CDR2 YYREEE (reference sequence).

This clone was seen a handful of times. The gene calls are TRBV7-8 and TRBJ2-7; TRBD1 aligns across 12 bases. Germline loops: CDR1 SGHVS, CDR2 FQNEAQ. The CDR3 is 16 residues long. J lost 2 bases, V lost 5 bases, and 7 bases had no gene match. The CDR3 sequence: CASSTPGQGAAYEQYF. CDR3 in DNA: TGTGCCAGCAGCACCCCGGGACAGGGGGCCGCCTACGAGCAGTACTTC. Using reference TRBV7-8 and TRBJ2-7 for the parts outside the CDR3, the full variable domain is GAGVSQSPRYKVAKRGQDVALRCDPISGHVSLFWYQQALGQGPEFLTYFQNEAQLDKSGLPSDRFFAERPEGSVSTLKIQRTQQEDSAVYLCASSTPGQGAAYEQYFGPGTRLTVT.

The CDR3 region has the DNA TGTGCCAGCAGCTTAGCGGCGGCCAACACCGGGGAGCTGTTTTTT. Encoded protein: CASSLAAANTGELFF. The V and J genes are TRBV7-9 and TRBJ2-2; D not resolved. This CDR3 region has 15 residues. V was shortened by 0 bases and J by 2 bases, with 7 bases between the two germline ends. Germline CDR1 and CDR2: SEHNR and FQNEAQ (reference sequence).

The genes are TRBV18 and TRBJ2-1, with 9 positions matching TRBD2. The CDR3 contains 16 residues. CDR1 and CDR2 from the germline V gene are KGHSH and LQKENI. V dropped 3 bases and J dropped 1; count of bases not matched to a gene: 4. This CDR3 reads CASSPPSGVSYNEQFF. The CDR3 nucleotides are TGTGCCAGCTCACCCCCTAGCGGGGTTTCCTACAATGAGCAGTTCTTC.

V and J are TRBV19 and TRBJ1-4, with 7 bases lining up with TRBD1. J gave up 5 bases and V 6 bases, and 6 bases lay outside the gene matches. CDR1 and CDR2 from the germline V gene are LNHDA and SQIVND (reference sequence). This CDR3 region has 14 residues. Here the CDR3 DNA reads TGTGCCAGTAGCCTACAGGGGCGGAATGAAAAACTGTTTTTT. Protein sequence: CASSLQGRNEKLFF.

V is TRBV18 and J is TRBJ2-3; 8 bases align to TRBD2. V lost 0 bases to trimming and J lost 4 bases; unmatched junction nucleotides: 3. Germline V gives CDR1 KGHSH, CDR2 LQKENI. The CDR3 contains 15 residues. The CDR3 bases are TGTGCCAGCTCACCACCGGGACTAGGACCAGATACGCAGTATTTT. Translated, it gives CASSPPGLGPDTQYF.

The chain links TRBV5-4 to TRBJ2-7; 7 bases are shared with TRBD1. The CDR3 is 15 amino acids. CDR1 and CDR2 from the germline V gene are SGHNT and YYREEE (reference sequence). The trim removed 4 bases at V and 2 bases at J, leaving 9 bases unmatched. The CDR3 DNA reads TGTGCCAGCAGCCTCGGGCCGGGACAGCCCTACGAGCAGTACTTC. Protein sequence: CASSLGPGQPYEQYF.

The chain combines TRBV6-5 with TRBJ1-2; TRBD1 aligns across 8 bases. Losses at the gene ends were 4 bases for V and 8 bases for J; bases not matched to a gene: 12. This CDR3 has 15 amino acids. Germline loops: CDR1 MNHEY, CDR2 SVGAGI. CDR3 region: CASSSIRTGFGGYTF. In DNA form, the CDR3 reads TGTGCCAGCAGTTCCATAAGGACAGGGTTTGGCGGCTACACCTTC.

The CDR3 region is CASSYSISGGNNEQFF. CDR3 sequence (DNA): TGTGCCAGCAGTTACTCGATTAGCGGGGGTAACAATGAGCAGTTCTTC. The rearrangement joins TRBV6-5 to TRBJ2-1; 9 bases line up with TRBD2. Germline trimming cut 0 bases from V and 5 bases from J; bases unmatched to any gene: 5. From germline, CDR1 is MNHEY and CDR2 SVGAGI. There are 16 residues in the CDR3.

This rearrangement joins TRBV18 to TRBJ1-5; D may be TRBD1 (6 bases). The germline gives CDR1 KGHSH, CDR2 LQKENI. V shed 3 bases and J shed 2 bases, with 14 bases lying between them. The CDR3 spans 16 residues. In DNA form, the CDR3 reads TGTGCCAGCTCACCGGCGGCAGGGGTGCGCAATCAGCCCCAGCATTTT. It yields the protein CASSPAAGVRNQPQHF. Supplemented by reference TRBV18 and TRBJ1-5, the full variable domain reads NAGVMQNPRHLVRRRGQEARLRCSPMKGHSHVYWYRQLPEEGLKFMVYLQKENIIDESGMPKERFSAEFPKEGPSILRIQQVVRGDSAAYFCASSPAAGVRNQPQHFGDGTRLSIL.